Each of the 31 T cell receptor beta chains below was sequenced from the same sample in a study of blood T cell repertoires in COVID-19. Using immunoSEQ multiplex PCR, the repertoire was profiled, and TCRdb retains in-frame clones only, with some absent. The top ten clones hold 6% to 8.5% of a sample with 150,000 to 200,000 clones, roughly 90% of them seen once. Sequenced: PBMCs or T cells enriched from blood (not recorded which). The source of these receptors is a woman in her forties or fifties who had recovered from COVID-19.

The gene calls are TRBV4-3 and TRBJ1-1; D uncertain. There are 13 residues in the CDR3. In germline, CDR1 is LGHNA, CDR2 YSLEER. Trimming removed 0 bases at V and 5 bases at J, with 7 bases between. The CDR3 loop reads CASSQDLRTEAFF. In DNA form, the CDR3 reads TGCGCCAGCAGCCAAGATTTGAGGACTGAAGCTTTCTTT.

V usage is TRBV4-1 and J usage is TRBJ2-3, with a weak D call TRBD1 (6 bases). Trimming cost V 0 bases and J 4 bases, with 14 bases left between them. Germline assignment: CDR1 MGHRA and CDR2 YSYEKL. This CDR3 is built from 16 residues. CDR3 protein: CASSQDYGAGADTQYF. CDR3 sequence (DNA): TGCGCCAGCAGCCAAGATTACGGGGCAGGGGCAGATACGCAGTATTTT.

V usage is TRBV2 and J usage is TRBJ2-5; D may be TRBD2 (6 bases). This CDR3 contains 15 residues. Per germline, CDR1 SNHLY and CDR2 FYNNEI. V was pared by 7 bases and J by 1 base, with 16 bases between. Written as DNA, the CDR3 is TGTGCCAGCACCATAGGGGATAGCGGCCAAGAGACCCAGTACTTC. As protein: CASTIGDSGQETQYF.

This clone was observed many times. The V call is TRBV15, the J call TRBJ2-1, with 8 bases that match TRBD2. Per germline, CDR1 LNHNV and CDR2 YYDKDF (reference sequence). This CDR3 region has 15 residues. V was clipped by 5 bases and J by 3 bases; unmatched bases: 6. This CDR3 reads CATSGTSGDYNEQFF. Written as DNA, the CDR3 is TGTGCCACCAGCGGTACTAGCGGTGACTACAATGAGCAGTTCTTC. Combining the CDR3 with reference TRBV15 and TRBJ2-1 gives the whole variable domain DAMVIQNPRYQVTQFGKPVTLSCSQTLNHNVMYWYQQKSSQAPKLLFHYYDKDFNNEADTPDNFQSRRPNTSFCFLDIRSPGLGDTAMYLCATSGTSGDYNEQFFGPGTRLTVL.

The rearrangement joins TRBV27 to TRBJ2-1; possibly TRBD2 for D (6 bases). Germline CDR1 is MNHEY and CDR2 is SMNVEV (reference sequence). The CDR3 consists of 15 residues. Trimming left V 0 bases short and J 6 bases short, with 12 bases between. CDR3 sequence reads: CASSLSSGRINEQFF. The CDR3 DNA reads as TGTGCCAGCAGTTTATCGTCGGGGAGGATCAATGAGCAGTTCTTC.

The chain recombines TRBV18 with TRBJ1-4; TRBD1 matches 10 bases. Germline lookup yields CDR1 KGHSH and CDR2 LQKENI. V shed 4 bases and J 2 bases; nucleotides not matched to a gene: 1. This CDR3 is 15 amino acids long. The CDR3 protein is CASSLGQGTNEKLFF. In DNA form, the CDR3 reads TGTGCCAGCTCACTGGGACAGGGGACTAATGAAAAACTGTTTTTT. The full variable domain, its missing parts supplied by reference TRBV18 and TRBJ1-4, is NAGVMQNPRHLVRRRGQEARLRCSPMKGHSHVYWYRQLPEEGLKFMVYLQKENIIDESGMPKERFSAEFPKEGPSILRIQQVVRGDSAAYFCASSLGQGTNEKLFFGSGTQLSVL.

The V gene is TRBV5-4, the J gene TRBJ1-2, with D perhaps TRBD1 (6 bases). The CDR3 extends over 16 amino acids. CDR1 SGHNT and CDR2 YYREEE come from the germline V gene (reference sequence). With 0 bases removed from V and 4 bases from J, the gap between germline ends came to 16 bases. DNA for the CDR3: TGTGCCAGCAGCTTGGGTGCGGGGGGAGGGGGCTATGGCTACACCTTC. This translates into CASSLGAGGGGYGYTF.

The chain carries TRBV7-9 and TRBJ1-2; 8 bases are a match to TRBD1. The trim removed 7 bases at V and 4 bases at J, leaving 8 bases unmatched. The CDR3 sequence is 14 residues long. Germline V gene sequence: CDR1 SEHNR, CDR2 FQNEAQ (reference sequence). CDR3 in DNA: TGTGCCAGCACCTGGCAGGGGGCAGGCTATGGCTACACCTTC. This sequence encodes CASTWQGAGYGYTF.

Only one count was recorded for this clone. The CDR3, as DNA: TGTGCCAGCTCACCAGGGCAGGGGGCGCCCGGGGGCGAGCAGTACTTC. It encodes CASSPGQGAPGGEQYF. The gene calls are TRBV18 and TRBJ2-7; 8 positions match TRBD1. Germline trimming cut 2 bases from V and 6 bases from J; bases unmatched to any gene: 12. The CDR3 spans 16 residues. Germline loops: CDR1 KGHSH, CDR2 LQKENI.

As concerns this clone: This sample includes further DNA sequences coding for the same CDR3. V and J are TRBV29-1 and TRBJ1-2, with a weak D call TRBD1 (6 bases). Trimming removed 7 bases from V and 1 base from J, with 13 bases in between. Germline-derived CDR1 and CDR2 are SQVTM and ANQGSEA. The length of the CDR3 is 13 residues. CDR3 bases: TGCAGCGCGTCGACAGGCTTTAACTATGGCTACACCTTC. Its translation: CSASTGFNYGYTF.

The V call is TRBV7-8, the J call TRBJ1-5; D not resolved. The CDR3 runs to 16 residues. Germline CDR1 is SGHVS and CDR2 is FQNEAQ. Deletions cut 1 base from V and 3 bases from J, with 13 bases between. CDR3 loop: CASSLVQRETNQPQHF. The CDR3 bases are TGTGCCAGCAGCTTAGTACAGAGGGAGACCAATCAGCCCCAGCATTTT.

The V gene is TRBV4-3, the J gene TRBJ1-2; D remains ambiguous. The CDR3 has 12 residues. CDR1 LGHNA and CDR2 YSLEER come from the germline V gene. Trimming stripped 1 base from V and 8 bases from J, with 8 bases between. The CDR3 sequence is CASSQAMEGYTF. In DNA, the CDR3 is TGCGCCAGCAGCCAAGCGATGGAGGGCTACACCTTC.

This clone was seen just once. This chain joins TRBV5-1 and TRBJ2-1; D is possibly TRBD2 (6 bases). The V and J ends lost 2 bases and 5 bases respectively, with 14 bases between them. The CDR3 covers 15 residues. The germline V gene has CDR1 SGHRS and CDR2 YFSETQ. The CDR3 sequence: CASSFPGTGDNEQFF. The CDR3 DNA is TGCGCCAGCAGCTTCCCCGGGACGGGGGACAATGAGCAGTTCTTC.

The chain carries TRBV7-3 and TRBJ2-3, with D possibly matching TRBD2 (6 bases). The CDR3 runs 18 residues. V lost 5 bases, J lost 3 bases, and 24 bases lay in between. The germline V gene has CDR1 SGHTA and CDR2 FQGTGA. CDR3 residues: CASSVAPGAGPGTDTQYF. In DNA form, the CDR3 reads TGTGCCAGCAGCGTTGCGCCGGGAGCCGGCCCCGGAACAGATACGCAGTATTTT.

This sequence joins TRBV15 and TRBJ1-1, with D possibly TRBD1 on 5 matching bases. Germline loops: CDR1 LNHNV, CDR2 YYDKDF (reference sequence). This CDR3 has 16 residues. V lost 6 bases and J lost 6, with 23 bases in between. CDR3 nucleotide sequence: TGTGCCACCAGTTTCTCAGGGAACCCAAGGACCGCTGAAGCTTTCTTT. The encoded protein is CATSFSGNPRTAEAFF. Filled out from reference TRBV15 and TRBJ1-1, the complete variable domain reads DAMVIQNPRYQVTQFGKPVTLSCSQTLNHNVMYWYQQKSSQAPKLLFHYYDKDFNNEADTPDNFQSRRPNTSFCFLDIRSPGLGDTAMYLCATSFSGNPRTAEAFFGQGTRLTVV.

J is TRBJ1-2 and V is TRBV20-1, with D hard to call. With 5 bases removed from V and 3 bases from J, the gap between germline ends came to 7 bases. Per germline, CDR1 DFQATT and CDR2 SNEGSKA (reference sequence). This CDR3 region has 11 residues. CDR3 sequence: CSALLDYGYTF. For the CDR3, the DNA is TGCAGTGCTCTACTGGACTATGGCTACACCTTC.

This clone was seen a single time. The rearrangement joins TRBV20-1 to TRBJ1-6; D is undetermined. Germline CDR1 and CDR2: DFQATT and SNEGSKA (reference sequence). V lost 3 bases, J lost 9 bases, and 18 bases lay in between. CDR3 length: 15 amino acids. CDR3 DNA sequence: TGCAGTGCTAGTTCTTACGGGGTGTTGAGTTCACCCCTCCACTTT. Amino acids: CSASSYGVLSSPLHF.

The genes are TRBV6-1 and TRBJ2-3, with 7 bases lining up with TRBD1. V lost 4 bases to trimming and J lost 0 bases; unmatched junction nucleotides: 13. In germline, CDR1 is MNHNS, CDR2 SASEGT. The CDR3 length is 18 residues. The CDR3 DNA reads TGTGCCAGCAGTGCCGACCTCAACAGGGGCCACAGCACAGATACGCAGTATTTT. It codes for CASSADLNRGHSTDTQYF.

This chain joins TRBV7-8 and TRBJ1-5; D is ambiguous. The CDR3 consists of 15 residues. The V gene lost 1 base and the J gene lost 0 bases, with 7 bases spanning the gap. The germline V gene has CDR1 SGHVS and CDR2 FQNEAQ. Written as DNA, the CDR3 is TGTGCCAGCAGCTTAGGGACTTATAGCAATCAGCCCCAGCATTTT. Its translation is CASSLGTYSNQPQHF.

The chain has TRBV18 and TRBJ1-3; D uncertain. Germline V gene data show CDR1 as KGHSH and CDR2 as LQKENI. The CDR3 is made up of 16 amino acids. Trimming removed 2 bases from V and 2 bases from J, with 13 bases in between. The CDR3 coding sequence is TGTGCCAGCTCACCATACCCTATTGGGCCTGGAAACACCATATATTTT. It is translated as CASSPYPIGPGNTIYF.

This clone was counted between two and nine times. The chain uses TRBV18 and TRBJ2-2, with 11 nucleotides matching TRBD1. V trimming: 2 bases; J trimming: 3 bases; junction bases outside the gene matches: 8. Germline loops: CDR1 KGHSH, CDR2 LQKENI. The length of the CDR3 is 18 residues. CDR3: CASSPRTGGARDTGELFF. The CDR3 nucleotides are TGTGCCAGCTCACCAAGGACAGGGGGCGCGAGGGACACCGGGGAGCTGTTTTTT.

The rearrangement uses TRBV18 and TRBJ1-2, with 8 bases that match TRBD1. Germline V gene sequence: CDR1 KGHSH, CDR2 LQKENI. The junction had 0 bases not matched to a gene; V was cut back by 1 base and J by 2 bases. The CDR3 has 14 residues. Written as DNA, the CDR3 is TGTGCCAGCTCACCACGGACAGGGAACTATGGCTACACCTTC. Encoded protein: CASSPRTGNYGYTF.

The table lists this clone with a count of one. The chain links TRBV5-6 to TRBJ1-1, with 8 positions matching TRBD1. The CDR3 runs 15 residues. Looked up from germline, CDR1 is SGHDT and CDR2 is YYEEEE. The V gene end was trimmed by 2 bases and the J gene end by 6 bases; junction bases not matched to a gene: 9. The chain's CDR3 is CASSFRTGSTAEAFF. The CDR3 DNA sequence: TGTGCCAGCAGCTTTAGGACAGGGAGTACGGCTGAAGCTTTCTTT.

V is TRBV6-1 and J is TRBJ1-3; 8 positions agree with TRBD1. Germline V lookup: CDR1 MNHNS, CDR2 SASEGT. The junction had 2 bases not matched to a gene; V was cut back by 0 bases and J by 4 bases. The CDR3 contains 15 residues. The DNA for the CDR3 is TGTGCCAGCAGTGAAGCGGGGACAGGAGGAAACACCATATATTTT. The encoded protein is CASSEAGTGGNTIYF.

CDR3 DNA: TGTGCCAGCAGCCAACCAGGGGCAACGGGGACCTACGAGCAGTACTTC. Amino acid sequence: CASSQPGATGTYEQYF. The J gene is TRBJ2-7, the V gene TRBV4-2; possible D gene TRBD1, 6 bases. Germline loops: CDR1 LGHNA, CDR2 YNFKEQ. The CDR3 is 16 amino acids. The V end lost 2 bases, the J end lost 2 bases, and 16 bases lay between the germline ends.

This chain connects TRBV27 to TRBJ2-1; 7 bases are shared with TRBD2. The CDR3 sequence is 16 residues long. Trimming cost V 2 bases and J 1 base; bases outside gene matches: 5. Germline V CDR1 and CDR2: MNHEY, SMNVEV (reference sequence). The CDR3 loop is CASSLGGGGSYNEQFF. As DNA, the CDR3 is TGTGCCAGCAGTTTAGGCGGGGGAGGATCCTACAATGAGCAGTTCTTC.

V gene TRBV20-1 combines with J gene TRBJ2-1, with a weak D call TRBD2 (6 bases). V was trimmed by 3 bases and J by 1 base, leaving 10 bases between them. This CDR3 is built from 14 residues. Germline-derived CDR1 and CDR2 are DFQATT and SNEGSKA (reference sequence). Here the CDR3 reads CSASYRGSYNEQFF. The DNA of the CDR3 is TGCAGTGCTAGTTATCGGGGGTCCTACAATGAGCAGTTCTTC.

Comments on this clone: Since a much larger clone is just one base distant, this may be a read error. The chain carries TRBV12-3 or TRBV12-4 and TRBJ1-5; TRBD1 aligns across 8 bases. V lost 6 bases and J lost 4; bases outside the gene matches: 2. The CDR3 consists of 13 residues. The CDR3 DNA reads TGTGCCAGCAGCTGGACAGGGAATCAGCCCCAGCATTTT. Its protein product is CASSWTGNQPQHF.

The chain recombines TRBV5-1 with TRBJ1-1, with a possible D match to TRBD1 (6 bases). V lost 0 bases and J 5 bases, leaving 11 bases between the germline ends. This CDR3 is built from 14 residues. Germline V gene sequence: CDR1 SGHRS, CDR2 YFSETQ. CDR3 in amino acids: CASSLDDRGTEAFF. CDR3 DNA sequence: TGCGCCAGCAGCTTGGATGATAGGGGGACTGAAGCTTTCTTT. Filled out from reference TRBV5-1 and TRBJ1-1, the complete variable domain reads KAGVTQTPRYLIKTRGQQVTLSCSPISGHRSVSWYQQTPGQGLQFLFEYFSETQRNKGNFPGRFSGRQFSNSRSEMNVSTLELGDSALYLCASSLDDRGTEAFFGQGTRLTVV.

The chain carries TRBV5-6 and TRBJ2-3; 7 bases map to TRBD2. The CDR3 has 15 amino acids. CDR1 is SGHDT, CDR2 YYEEEE, per germline. J gave up 3 bases and V 4 bases, and 8 bases lay outside the gene matches. CDR3 protein: CASSATSKRTDTQYF. DNA of the CDR3: TGTGCCAGCAGCGCGACTAGCAAGAGGACAGATACGCAGTATTTT. Supplemented by reference TRBV5-6 and TRBJ2-3, the full variable domain reads DAGVTQSPTHLIKTRGQQVTLRCSPKSGHDTVSWYQQALGQGPQFIFQYYEEEERQRGNFPDRFSGHQFPNYSSELNVNALLLGDSALYLCASSATSKRTDTQYFGPGTRLTVL.

The chain is built from TRBV15 and TRBJ1-2; D might be TRBD1 (5 bases). The CDR3 consists of 14 residues. V gave up 1 base and J gave up 4 bases, with 10 bases separating them. Germline V gene data show CDR1 as LNHNV and CDR2 as YYDKDF (reference sequence). The CDR3 DNA reads TGTGCCACCAGCAGAGGGACACCCGCCTATGGCTACACCTTC. As protein: CATSRGTPAYGYTF.